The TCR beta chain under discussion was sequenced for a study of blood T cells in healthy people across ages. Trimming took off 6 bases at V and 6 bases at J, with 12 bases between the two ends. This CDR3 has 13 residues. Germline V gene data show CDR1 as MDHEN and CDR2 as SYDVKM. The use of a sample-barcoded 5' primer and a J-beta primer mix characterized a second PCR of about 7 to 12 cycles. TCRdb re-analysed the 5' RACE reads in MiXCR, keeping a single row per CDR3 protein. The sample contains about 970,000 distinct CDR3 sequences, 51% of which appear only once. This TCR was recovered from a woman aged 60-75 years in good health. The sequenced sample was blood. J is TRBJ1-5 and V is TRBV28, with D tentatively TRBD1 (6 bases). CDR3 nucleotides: TGTGCCAGCAGATCAACAGGGAGTCAGCCCCAGCATTTT. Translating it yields CASRSTGSQPQHF.